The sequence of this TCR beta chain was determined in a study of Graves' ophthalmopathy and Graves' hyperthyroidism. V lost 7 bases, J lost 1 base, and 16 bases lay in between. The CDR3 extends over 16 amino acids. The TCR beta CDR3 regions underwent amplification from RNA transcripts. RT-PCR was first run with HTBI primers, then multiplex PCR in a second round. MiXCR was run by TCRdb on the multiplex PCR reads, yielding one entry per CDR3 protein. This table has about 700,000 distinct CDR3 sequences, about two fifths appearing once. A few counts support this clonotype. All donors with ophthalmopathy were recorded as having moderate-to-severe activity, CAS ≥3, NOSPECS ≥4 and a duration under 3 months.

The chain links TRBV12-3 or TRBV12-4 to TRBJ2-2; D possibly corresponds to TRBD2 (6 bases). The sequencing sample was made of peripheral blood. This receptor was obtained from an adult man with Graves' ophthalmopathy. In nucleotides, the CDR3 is TGTGCCAGCACCCACCTTAGCGGAAGGAACACCGGGGAGCTGTTTTTT. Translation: CASTHLSGRNTGELFF.